This entry describes one TCR beta chain. These data come from a study of blood T cell repertoires in COVID-19. Study information: The United States, Italy and Spain were the sources of the acute and convalescent COVID-19 samples. Sources were T cells, B-cell-depleted T cells, or PBMCs; the material itself was cDNA or gDNA.

Ages ranged from about 18 to 89 years, with residence in 24 US areas. The germline gives CDR1 MGHRA, CDR2 YSYEKL. Between the trimmed V and J ends, which lost 2 bases and 6 bases, there was a span of 10 bases. This CDR3 spans 14 amino acids. As processed by the authors: Cell counts per sample came from amplifying reference gene primers. The repertoire was sequenced with immunoSEQ multiplex PCR; TCRdb's copy has only in-frame clones and lacks some. V and J calls and clone size are those listed in that table; D and trimming were worked out from the DNA. The table shows 150,000 to 200,000 clones, with about 88% occurring only once.

The J gene is TRBJ2-2, the V gene TRBV4-1; D perhaps matches TRBD1 (6 bases). This receptor was obtained from a woman in her forties or fifties who had recovered from COVID-19. Material: PBMCs or T cells enriched from blood (not recorded which). The CDR3 DNA sequence: TGCGCCAGCAGCCAACGGGACATATCCGGGGAGCTGTTTTTT. Translating it yields CASSQRDISGELFF.